This T cell receptor (beta chain) comes out of a study of T cells after yellow fever vaccination. In making TCR cDNA, 5'RACE template switching added a universal primer site and UMIs to it. TCRdb re-derived calls from the 5' RACE reads in MiXCR, one entry per CDR3 protein. The sample carries 360,000 or so distinct CDR3 sequences, 11% recorded once. This CDR3 spans 13 amino acids. V gave up 4 bases and J gave up 4 bases, with 14 bases separating them. Germline lookup yields CDR1 DFQATT and CDR2 SNEGSKA (reference sequence). The rearrangement uses TRBV20-1 and TRBJ2-7, with D hard to call. Sequenced here: PBMCs, sampled on the day of the first yellow fever vaccination. This sequence was found in a young man who received the YFV17D yellow fever vaccine. The CDR3 sequence: CSATSTTAYEQYV. As DNA, the CDR3 is TGCAGTGCTACTTCAACTACAGCTTACGAGCAGTACGTC.